These 4 T cell receptor beta chains originate from one sample sequenced in a study of identifying expanded T cells in peripheral blood. Libraries were prepared by immunoSEQ multiplex PCR; TCRdb keeps only in-frame clonotypes and omits some of them. The sample lists about 86,000 clones; approximately 85% were seen once. The sequenced sample was blood. These receptors were obtained from a person between 18 and 75 years old in good health.

The chain uses TRBV4-1 and TRBJ2-3; TRBD2 matches at 9 bases. V lost 0 bases and J lost 5; bases outside the gene matches: 9. From germline, CDR1 is MGHRA and CDR2 YSYEKL. The CDR3 extends over 17 amino acids. The CDR3 protein is CASSQEVSRGGRDTQYF. CDR3 sequence (DNA): TGCGCCAGCAGCCAAGAAGTGTCGCGGGGGGGCAGAGATACGCAGTATTTT.

The CDR3 nucleotides are TGTGCCAGCAGCCTCTCTTCAGGGGGGCACTATGGCTACACCTTC. Protein product: CASSLSSGGHYGYTF. The rearrangement uses TRBV7-6 and TRBJ1-2; 7 bases are shared with TRBD1. V lost 5 bases, J lost 3 bases, and 9 bases stayed unmatched. CDR1 is SGHVS, CDR2 FNYEAQ, per germline. The CDR3 contains 15 residues.

This chain joins TRBV6-5 and TRBJ2-1; TRBD1 matches 12 bases. CDR1 is MNHEY and CDR2 is SVGAGI in the germline V gene. This CDR3 is 14 amino acids long. V trimming: 5 bases; J trimming: 7 bases; junction bases outside the gene matches: 3. The CDR3 bases are TGTGCCAGCAGTGGGACAGGGGGCTTAAATGAGCAGTTCTTC. Protein product: CASSGTGGLNEQFF.

The gene calls are TRBV7-8 and TRBJ1-1; tentatively, D is TRBD1 (5 bases). CDR3 length: 16 residues. CDR1 and CDR2 from the germline V gene are SGHVS and FQNEAQ. Trimming removed 1 base from V and 11 bases from J, with 23 bases in between. CDR3 residues: CASSLGAIGGTSGAFF. For the CDR3, the DNA is TGTGCCAGCAGCTTAGGGGCTATAGGCGGGACCTCTGGGGCTTTCTTT.